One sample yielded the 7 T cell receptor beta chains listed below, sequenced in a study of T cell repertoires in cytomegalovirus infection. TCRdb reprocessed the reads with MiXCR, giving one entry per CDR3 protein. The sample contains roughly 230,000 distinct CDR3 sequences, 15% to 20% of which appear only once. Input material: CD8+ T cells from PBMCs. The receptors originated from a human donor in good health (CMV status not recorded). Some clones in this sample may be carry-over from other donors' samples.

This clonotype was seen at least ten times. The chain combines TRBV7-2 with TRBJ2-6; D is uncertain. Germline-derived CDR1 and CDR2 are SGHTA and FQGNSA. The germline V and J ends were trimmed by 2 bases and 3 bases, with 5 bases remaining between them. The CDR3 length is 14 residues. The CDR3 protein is CASSLTDGANVLTF. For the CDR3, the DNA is TGTGCCAGCAGCTTAACGGATGGGGCCAACGTCCTGACTTTC.

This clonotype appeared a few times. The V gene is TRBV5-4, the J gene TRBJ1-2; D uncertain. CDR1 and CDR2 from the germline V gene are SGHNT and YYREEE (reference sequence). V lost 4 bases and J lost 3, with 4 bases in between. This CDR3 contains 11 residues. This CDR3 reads CASSKDYGYTF. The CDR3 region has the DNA TGTGCCAGCAGCAAGGACTATGGCTACACCTTC.

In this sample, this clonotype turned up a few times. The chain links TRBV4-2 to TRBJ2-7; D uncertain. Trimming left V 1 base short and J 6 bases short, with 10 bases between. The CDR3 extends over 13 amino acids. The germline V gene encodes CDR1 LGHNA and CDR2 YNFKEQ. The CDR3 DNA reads TGTGCCAGCAGCCAAGCTGATCCGGGCGAGCAGTACTTC. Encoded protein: CASSQADPGEQYF.

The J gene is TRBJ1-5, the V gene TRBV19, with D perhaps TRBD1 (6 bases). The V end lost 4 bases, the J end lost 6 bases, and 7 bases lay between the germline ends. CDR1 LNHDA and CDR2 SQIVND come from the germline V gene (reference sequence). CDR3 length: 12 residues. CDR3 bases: TGTGCCAGTAGTACGGGGGCTCAGCCCCAGCATTTT. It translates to CASSTGAQPQHF. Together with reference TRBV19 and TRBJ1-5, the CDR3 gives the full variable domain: DGGITQSPKYLFRKEGQNVTLSCEQNLNHDAMYWYRQDPGQGLRLIYYSQIVNDFQKGDIAEGYSVSREKKESFPLTVTSAQKNPTAFYLCASSTGAQPQHFGDGTRLSIL.

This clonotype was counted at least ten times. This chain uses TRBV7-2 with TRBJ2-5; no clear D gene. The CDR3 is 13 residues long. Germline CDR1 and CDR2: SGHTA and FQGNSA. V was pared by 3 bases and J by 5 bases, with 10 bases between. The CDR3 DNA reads TGTGCCAGCAGCTTGAAGGTCCTGGAGACCCAGTACTTC. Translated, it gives CASSLKVLETQYF.

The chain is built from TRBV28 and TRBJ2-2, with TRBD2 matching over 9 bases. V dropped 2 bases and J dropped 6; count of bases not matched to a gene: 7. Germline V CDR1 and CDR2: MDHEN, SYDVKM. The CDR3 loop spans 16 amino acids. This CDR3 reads CASSLRRGGLSGELFF. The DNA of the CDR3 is TGTGCCAGCAGTTTAAGGCGGGGGGGCCTATCCGGGGAGCTGTTTTTT.

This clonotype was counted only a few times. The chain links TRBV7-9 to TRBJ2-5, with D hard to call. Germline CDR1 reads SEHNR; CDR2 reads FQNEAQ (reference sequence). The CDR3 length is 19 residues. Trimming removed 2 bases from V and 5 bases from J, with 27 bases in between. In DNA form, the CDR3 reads TGTGCCAGCAGCTTAATCCCGTCAATCAGTGTGGCGGCGGCGGAGACCCAGTACTTC. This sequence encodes CASSLIPSISVAAAETQYF. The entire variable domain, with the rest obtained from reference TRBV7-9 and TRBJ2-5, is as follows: DTGVSQNPRHKITKRGQNVTFRCDPISEHNRLYWYRQTLGQGPEFLTYFQNEAQLEKSRLLSDRFSAERPKGSFSTLEIQRTEQGDSAMYLCASSLIPSISVAAAETQYFGPGTRLLVL.